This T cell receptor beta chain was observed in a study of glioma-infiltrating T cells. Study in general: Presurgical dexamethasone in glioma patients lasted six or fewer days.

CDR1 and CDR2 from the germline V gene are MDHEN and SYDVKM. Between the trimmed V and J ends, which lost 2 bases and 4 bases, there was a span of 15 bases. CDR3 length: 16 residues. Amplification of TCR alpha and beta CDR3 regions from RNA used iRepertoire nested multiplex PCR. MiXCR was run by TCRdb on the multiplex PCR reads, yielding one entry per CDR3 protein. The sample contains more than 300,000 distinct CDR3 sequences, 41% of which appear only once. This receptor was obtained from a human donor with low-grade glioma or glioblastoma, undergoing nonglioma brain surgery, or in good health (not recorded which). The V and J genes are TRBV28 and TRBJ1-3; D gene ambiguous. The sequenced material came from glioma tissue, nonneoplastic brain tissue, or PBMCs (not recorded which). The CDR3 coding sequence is TGTGCCAGCAGTTTAAAATTGGCGGCCGCGGGAAACACCATATATTTT. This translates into CASSLKLAAAGNTIYF.